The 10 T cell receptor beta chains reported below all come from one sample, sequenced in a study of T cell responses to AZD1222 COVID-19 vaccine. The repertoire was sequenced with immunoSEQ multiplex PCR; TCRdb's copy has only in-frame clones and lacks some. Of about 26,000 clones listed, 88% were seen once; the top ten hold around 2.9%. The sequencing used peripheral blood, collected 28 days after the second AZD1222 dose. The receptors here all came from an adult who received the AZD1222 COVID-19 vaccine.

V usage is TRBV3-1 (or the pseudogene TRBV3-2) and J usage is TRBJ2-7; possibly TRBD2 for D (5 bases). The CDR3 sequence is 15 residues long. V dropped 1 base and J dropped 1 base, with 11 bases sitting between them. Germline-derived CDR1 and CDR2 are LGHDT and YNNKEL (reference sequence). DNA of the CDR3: TGTGCCAGCAGCCAAGTCTCCGGGGAATCCTACGAGCAGTACTTC. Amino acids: CASSQVSGESYEQYF.

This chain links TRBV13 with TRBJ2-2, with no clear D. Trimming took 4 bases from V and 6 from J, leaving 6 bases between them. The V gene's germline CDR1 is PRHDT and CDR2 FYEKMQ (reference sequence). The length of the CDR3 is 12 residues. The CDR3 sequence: CASSSAAGELFF. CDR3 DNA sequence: TGTGCCAGCAGCTCCGCAGCCGGGGAGCTGTTTTTT.

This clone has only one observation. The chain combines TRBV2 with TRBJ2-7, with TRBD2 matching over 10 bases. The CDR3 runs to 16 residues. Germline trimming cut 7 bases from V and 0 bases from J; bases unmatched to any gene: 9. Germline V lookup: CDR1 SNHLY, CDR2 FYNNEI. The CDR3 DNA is TGTGCCAGCACTAGTAGCGGGGGGCTCAGCTCCTACGAGCAGTACTTC. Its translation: CASTSSGGLSSYEQYF. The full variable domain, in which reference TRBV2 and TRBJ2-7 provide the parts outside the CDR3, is EPEVTQTPSHQVTQMGQEVILRCVPISNHLYFYWYRQILGQKVEFLVSFYNNEISEKSEIFDDQFSVERPDGSNFTLKIRSTKLEDSAMYFCASTSSGGLSSYEQYFGPGTRLTVT.

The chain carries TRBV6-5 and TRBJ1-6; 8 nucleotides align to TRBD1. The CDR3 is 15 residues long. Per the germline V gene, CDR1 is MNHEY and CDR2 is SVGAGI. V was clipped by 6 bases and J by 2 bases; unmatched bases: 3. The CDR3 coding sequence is TGTGCCAGCAGCCCGGGACAGGCCTATAATTCACCCCTCCACTTT. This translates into CASSPGQAYNSPLHF.

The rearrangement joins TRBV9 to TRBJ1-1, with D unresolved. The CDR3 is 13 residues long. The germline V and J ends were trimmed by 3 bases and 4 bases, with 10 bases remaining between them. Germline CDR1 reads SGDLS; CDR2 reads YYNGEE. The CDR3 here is CASSATFVTEAFF. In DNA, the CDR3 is TGTGCCAGCAGCGCGACATTTGTCACTGAAGCTTTCTTT. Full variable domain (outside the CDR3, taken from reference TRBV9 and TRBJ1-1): DSGVTQTPKHLITATGQRVTLRCSPRSGDLSVYWYQQSLDQGLQFLIQYYNGEERAKGNILERFSAQQFPDLHSELNLSSLELGDSALYFCASSATFVTEAFFGQGTRLTVV.

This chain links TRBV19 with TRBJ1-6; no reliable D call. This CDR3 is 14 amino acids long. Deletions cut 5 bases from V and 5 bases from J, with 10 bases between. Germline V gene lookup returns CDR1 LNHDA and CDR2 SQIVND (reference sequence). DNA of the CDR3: TGTGCCAGTAGTGGCCCGGGTGATAATTCACCCCTCCACTTT. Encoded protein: CASSGPGDNSPLHF.

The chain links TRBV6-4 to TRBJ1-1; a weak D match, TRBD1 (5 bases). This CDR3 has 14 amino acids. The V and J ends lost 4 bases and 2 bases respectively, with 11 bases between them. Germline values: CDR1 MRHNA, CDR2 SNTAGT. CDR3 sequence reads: CASSASGGNTEAFF. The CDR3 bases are TGTGCCAGCAGTGCGTCCGGGGGTAACACTGAAGCTTTCTTT.

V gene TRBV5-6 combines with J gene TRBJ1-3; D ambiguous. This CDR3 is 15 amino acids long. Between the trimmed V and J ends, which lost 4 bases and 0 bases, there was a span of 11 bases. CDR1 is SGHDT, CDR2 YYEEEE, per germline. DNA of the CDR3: TGTGCCAGCAGCCAGCCCCTGGGCTCTGGAAACACCATATATTTT. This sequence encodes CASSQPLGSGNTIYF.

The CDR3 here is CASSFEGGSGEQFF. CDR3 coding DNA: TGTGCCAGCAGCTTCGAGGGGGGCTCGGGGGAGCAGTTCTTC. The rearrangement uses TRBV11-2 and TRBJ2-1; D is possibly TRBD1 or TRBD2 (6 bases each). Germline V CDR1 and CDR2: SGHAT, FQNNGV. V was shortened by 3 bases and J by 10 bases, with 16 bases between the two germline ends. The CDR3 has 14 residues.

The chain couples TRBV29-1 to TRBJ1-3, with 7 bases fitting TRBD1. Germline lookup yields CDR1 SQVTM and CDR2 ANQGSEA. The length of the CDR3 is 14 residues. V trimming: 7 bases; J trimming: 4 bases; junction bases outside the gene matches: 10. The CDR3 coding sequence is TGCAGCGCCCGGGACAGTCCTTGGGGAAACACCATATATTTT. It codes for CSARDSPWGNTIYF.